This T cell receptor (beta chain) was identified in a study of CD8 T cells in Susac syndrome. RNA was extracted with the RNeasy kit, and a quantity of roughly 0.5 to 1 ug was reverse transcribed using random hexamers. TCRdb fed the immunoSEQ multiplex PCR reads into MiXCR, producing one record per CDR3 protein. The data contain 100,000 to 150,000 distinct CDR3 sequences, about 96% of them singletons. Trimming pared 5 bases from V and 5 bases from J, leaving 18 bases between. Germline V gene data show CDR1 as MRHNA and CDR2 as SNTAGT. This CDR3 has 16 amino acids. The sample comprised CD4+ T cells from PBMCs. This chain uses TRBV6-4 with TRBJ2-2; weak D call: TRBD2 (6 bases). The clonotype comes from a human donor in good health. This chain's CDR3 is CASSKEEGLATGELFF. The CDR3 DNA is TGTGCCAGCAGTAAAGAGGAGGGCCTCGCGACCGGGGAGCTGTTTTTT.